Sequencing of this T cell receptor (beta chain) was carried out in a study of identical twins. Study-level points and caveats: Cord blood beta clonotypes that were abundant carried fewer insertions, and memory repertoires showed no such trend. Out-of-frame alpha sequences shared between twins exhibited an excess of low generation probability. Out-of-frame TCR alpha sharing in monozygotic twins exceeded recombination model predictions.

Donors uniformly comprised healthy Caucasians. This CDR3 contains 16 residues. CDR1 is MGHRA and CDR2 is YSYEKL in the germline V gene. V was clipped by 0 bases and J by 2 bases, with 12 bases between them. About this clonotype: The antigen remains unidentified.

TCRdb reprocessed the 5' RACE reads via MiXCR and lists one record per CDR3 protein. This sample carries about 390,000 distinct CDR3 sequences, approximately 8.8% of them seen once, and the ten largest clones take under 10%. The TCR sequence derives from a woman aged 50 to 65 in good health. The genes are TRBV4-1 and TRBJ2-3, with a tentative D call TRBD2 (6 bases). The sample was naive T cells sorted from blood. The CDR3 sequence: CASSQDVGLHTDTQYF. In DNA form, the CDR3 reads TGCGCCAGCAGCCAAGATGTGGGACTTCACACAGATACGCAGTATTTT.